This is a list of T cell receptor beta chains from one sample in a study of shared clonotypes between healthy human individuals. This table comes from immunoSEQ multiplex PCR, and its TCRdb copy is limited to in-frame clones, with some not included. This sample has millions of clones, with approximately 92% found just once. Sequencing was performed on naive CD4+ T cells sorted from blood. These TCRs come from a man between 18 and 35 years old in good health. Each CDR3 is given with its conserved first and last residue. D genes are given only for firm matches. Size values are once, few and many counts, or a class for expanded clones, and some rows have none.

clone size	V gene	J gene	D gene	CDR3 protein	CDR3 DNA
-	TRBV6-5	TRBJ2-1	TRBD2	CASSYRREHNEQFF	TGTGCCAGCAGTTACAGGCGGGAGCACAATGAGCAGTTCTTC
-	TRBV4-1	TRBJ2-1	-	CASSHNYNEQFF	TGCGCCAGCAGCCATAATTACAATGAGCAGTTCTTC
-	TRBV6-1	TRBJ1-2	-	CASSDYRVSGGYTF	TGTGCCAGCAGTGACTACAGGGTGTCGGGGGGCTACACCTTC
-	TRBV29-1	TRBJ1-2	-	CSVDARDVTNYGYTF	TGCAGCGTTGATGCTAGGGACGTAACTAACTATGGCTACACCTTC
-	TRBV19	TRBJ2-2	TRBD2	CASSLGLVSGELFF	TGTGCCAGTAGTTTGGGACTAGTATCCGGGGAGCTGTTTTTT
-	TRBV5-5	TRBJ1-3	-	CASSLDPHSGNTIYF	TGTGCCAGCAGCTTGGATCCCCACTCTGGAAACACCATATATTTT
once	TRBV9	TRBJ2-1	TRBD2	CASSASGMANEQFF	TGTGCCAGCAGCGCTAGCGGGATGGCCAATGAGCAGTTCTTC
-	TRBV4-1	TRBJ2-3	TRBD1	CASSQARGPGTDTQYF	TGCGCCAGCAGCCAAGCTAGGGGGCCCGGCACAGATACGCAGTATTTT
-	TRBV11-2	TRBJ1-1	-	CASSLDGQLNTEAFF	TGTGCCAGCAGCTTAGACGGACAGCTGAACACTGAAGCTTTCTTT
-	TRBV7-9	TRBJ1-1	TRBD1	CASTRQGDTEAFF	TGTGCCAGCACAAGACAGGGGGACACTGAAGCTTTCTTT
few	TRBV30	TRBJ1-5	-	CAYTTDSSNQPQHF	TGTGCCTACACGACAGATTCTAGCAATCAGCCCCAGCATTTT
-	TRBV7-2	TRBJ2-5	TRBD1	CASSLAPTGGQETQYF	TGTGCCAGCAGCTTAGCGCCGACAGGGGGACAAGAGACCCAGTACTTC
-	TRBV2	TRBJ2-7	-	CASSNRDSTYEQYF	TGTGCCAGCAGCAACCGGGACTCGACCTACGAGCAGTACTTC
-	TRBV6-1	TRBJ2-7	TRBD1	CASSEVRTGRDEQYF	TGTGCCAGCAGTGAAGTAAGGACAGGTCGGGACGAGCAGTACTTC
once	TRBV18	TRBJ2-7	-	CASSPPEPSYEQYF	TGTGCCAGCTCACCACCCGAACCCTCCTACGAGCAGTACTTC
-	TRBV15	TRBJ1-3	-	CATSRGRPSSGNTIYF	TGTGCCACCAGCAGGGGCCGACCGAGCTCTGGAAACACCATATATTTT
-	TRBV9	TRBJ2-6	-	CASSKSSGANVLTF	TGTGCCAGTAGCAAGAGCTCTGGGGCCAACGTCCTGACTTTC
-	TRBV9	TRBJ1-5	-	CASSVGQGPPWNQPQHF	TGTGCCAGCAGCGTAGGGCAGGGGCCACCTTGGAATCAGCCCCAGCATTTT